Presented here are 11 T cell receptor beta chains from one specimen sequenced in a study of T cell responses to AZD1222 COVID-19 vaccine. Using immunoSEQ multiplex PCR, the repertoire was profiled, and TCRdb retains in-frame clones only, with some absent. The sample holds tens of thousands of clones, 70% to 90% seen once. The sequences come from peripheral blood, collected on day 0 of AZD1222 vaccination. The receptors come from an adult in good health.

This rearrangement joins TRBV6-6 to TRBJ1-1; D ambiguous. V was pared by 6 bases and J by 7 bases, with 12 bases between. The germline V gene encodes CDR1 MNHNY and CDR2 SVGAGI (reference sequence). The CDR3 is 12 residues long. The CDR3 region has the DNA TGTGCCAGCAGCCCCAACCTGGTTGAAGCTTTCTTT. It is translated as CASSPNLVEAFF.

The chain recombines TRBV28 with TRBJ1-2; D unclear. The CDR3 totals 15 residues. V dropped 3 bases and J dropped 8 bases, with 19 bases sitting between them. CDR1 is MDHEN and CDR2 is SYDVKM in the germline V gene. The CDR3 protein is CASSLEGRSVVGYTF. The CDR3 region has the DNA TGTGCCAGCAGTTTGGAAGGGAGGTCAGTAGTCGGCTACACCTTC.

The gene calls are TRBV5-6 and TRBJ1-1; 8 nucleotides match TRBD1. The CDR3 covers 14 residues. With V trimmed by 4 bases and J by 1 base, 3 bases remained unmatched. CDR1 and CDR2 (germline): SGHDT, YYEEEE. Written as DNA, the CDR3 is TGTGCCAGCAGCCCCAGGGGGCGGAACACTGAAGCTTTCTTT. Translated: CASSPRGRNTEAFF.

This CDR3 reads CASSEAGTLGTEAFF. In nucleotides, the CDR3 is TGTGCCAGCAGTGAAGCGGGGACTCTGGGGACTGAAGCTTTCTTT. The V call is TRBV6-1, the J call TRBJ1-1; D might be TRBD1 (5 bases). V was cut by 0 bases and J by 5 bases, with 13 bases left in between. The CDR3 runs to 15 residues. Germline lookup yields CDR1 MNHNS and CDR2 SASEGT.

CDR3 loop: CASSQDGAGTYGYTF. The CDR3 DNA sequence: TGCGCCAGCAGCCAAGACGGGGCAGGGACCTATGGCTACACCTTC. The chain carries TRBV4-1 and TRBJ1-2, with D possibly being TRBD1 (5 bases). Germline V lookup: CDR1 MGHRA, CDR2 YSYEKL. V lost 0 bases to trimming and J lost 4 bases, with 12 bases between them. The CDR3 loop spans 15 amino acids.

CDR3 bases: TGTGCCAGCTCCCCGGAGCTGGGTTCCCTCACTGAAGCTTTCTTT. It specifies CASSPELGSLTEAFF. The V gene is TRBV6-4, the J gene TRBJ1-1; D not certain. Per germline, CDR1 MRHNA and CDR2 SNTAGT. CDR3 size: 15 residues. V was pared by 8 bases and J by 4 bases, with 20 bases between.

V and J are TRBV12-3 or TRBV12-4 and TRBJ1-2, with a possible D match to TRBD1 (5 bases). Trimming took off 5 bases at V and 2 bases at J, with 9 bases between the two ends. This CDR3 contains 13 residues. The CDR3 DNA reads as TGTGCCAGCAGTCCGGGACGGAACTATGGCTACACCTTC. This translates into CASSPGRNYGYTF.

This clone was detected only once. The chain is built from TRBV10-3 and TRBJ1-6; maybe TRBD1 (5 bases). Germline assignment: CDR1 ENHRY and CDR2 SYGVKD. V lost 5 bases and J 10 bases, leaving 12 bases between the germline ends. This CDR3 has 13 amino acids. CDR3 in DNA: TGTGCCATCAGTCTGGGGGAAAGGTCACCCCTCCACTTT. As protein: CAISLGERSPLHF.

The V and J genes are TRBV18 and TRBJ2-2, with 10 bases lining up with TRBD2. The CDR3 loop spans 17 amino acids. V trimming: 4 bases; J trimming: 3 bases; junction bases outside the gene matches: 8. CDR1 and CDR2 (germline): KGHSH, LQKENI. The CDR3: CASSRIRLAGYTGELFF. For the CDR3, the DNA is TGTGCCAGCTCACGGATTCGACTAGCGGGCTACACCGGGGAGCTGTTTTTT.

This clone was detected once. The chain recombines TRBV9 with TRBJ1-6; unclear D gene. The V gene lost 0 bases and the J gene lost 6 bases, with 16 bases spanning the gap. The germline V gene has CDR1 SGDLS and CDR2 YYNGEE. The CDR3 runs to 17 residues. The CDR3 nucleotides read TGTGCCAGCAGCGTAGCTCCACTCCTATACCGTAATTCACCCCTCCACTTT. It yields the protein CASSVAPLLYRNSPLHF.

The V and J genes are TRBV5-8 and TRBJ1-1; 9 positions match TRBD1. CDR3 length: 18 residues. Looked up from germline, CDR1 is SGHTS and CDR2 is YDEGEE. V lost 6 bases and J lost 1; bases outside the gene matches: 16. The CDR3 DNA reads TGTGCCAGCACCAATCTCCGTCCCGGGACAGGGAAGAACACTGAAGCTTTCTTT. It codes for CASTNLRPGTGKNTEAFF. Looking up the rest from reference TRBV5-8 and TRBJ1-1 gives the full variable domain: EAGVTQSPTHLIKTRGQQATLRCSPISGHTSVYWYQQALGLGLQFLLWYDEGEERNRGNFPPRFSGRQFPNYSSELNVNALELEDSALYLCASTNLRPGTGKNTEAFFGQGTRLTVV.